This T cell receptor beta chain was retrieved from a study of T cells in narcolepsy. Germline values: CDR1 SGHRS, CDR2 YFSETQ. This CDR3 contains 15 residues. The germline V and J ends were trimmed by 0 bases and 4 bases, with 13 bases remaining between them. Sequencing was performed with immunoSEQ multiplex PCR; in TCRdb, only in-frame clones are kept and a portion is missing. The table shows around 33,000 clones, with around 83% occurring only once. Sequencing used CD45RA- memory CD4+ T cells from PBMCs. V gene TRBV5-1 combines with J gene TRBJ1-1; perhaps TRBD1 as D (5 bases). The sequence was obtained from a human donor with narcolepsy. The CDR3 sequence: CASSLEWGTTTEAFF. As DNA, the CDR3 is TGCGCCAGCAGCTTGGAATGGGGGACGACCACTGAAGCTTTCTTT. Full variable domain (missing parts from reference TRBV5-1 and TRBJ1-1): KAGVTQTPRYLIKTRGQQVTLSCSPISGHRSVSWYQQTPGQGLQFLFEYFSETQRNKGNFPGRFSGRQFSNSRSEMNVSTLELGDSALYLCASSLEWGTTTEAFFGQGTRLTVV.